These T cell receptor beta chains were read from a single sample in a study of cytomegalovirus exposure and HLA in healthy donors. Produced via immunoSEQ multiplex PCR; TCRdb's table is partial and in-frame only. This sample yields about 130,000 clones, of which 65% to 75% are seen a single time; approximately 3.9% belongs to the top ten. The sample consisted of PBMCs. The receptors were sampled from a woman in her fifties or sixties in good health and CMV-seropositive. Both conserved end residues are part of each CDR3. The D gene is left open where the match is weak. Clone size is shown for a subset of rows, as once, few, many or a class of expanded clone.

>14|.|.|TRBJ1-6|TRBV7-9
TGTGCCAGCAGCTTACCCCGGGGATGGTCACCCCTCCACTTT
CASSLPRGWSPLHF
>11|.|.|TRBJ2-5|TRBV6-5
TGTGCCAGCCGGCGGGCGGAGACCCAGTACTTC
CASRRAETQYF
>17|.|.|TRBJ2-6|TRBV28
TGTGCCAGCAGTTCGCTAGCAGGGGGGTCCGGGGCCAACGTCCTGACTTTC
CASSSLAGGSGANVLTF
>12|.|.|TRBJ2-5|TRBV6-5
TGTGCCAGCAGAGACAGAGCAGAGACCCAGTACTTC
CASRDRAETQYF
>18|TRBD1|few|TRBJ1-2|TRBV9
TGTGCCAGCAGCGTAGGATCCTTAGGGGGACAGGGAGACTATGGCTACACCTTC
CASSVGSLGGQGDYGYTF
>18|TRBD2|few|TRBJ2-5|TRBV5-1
TGCGCCAGCAGCCCAGGTGGGCTAGCGGGGGATGGAGAAGAGACCCAGTACTTC
CASSPGGLAGDGEETQYF
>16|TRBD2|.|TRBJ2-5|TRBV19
TGTGCCAGTAGTAGAAGACTAGCGGGGGGAGGGGAGACCCAGTACTTC
CASSRRLAGGGETQYF
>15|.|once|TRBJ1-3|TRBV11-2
TGTGCCAGCAGCTTAAATATGGCCTCTGGAAACACCATATATTTT
CASSLNMASGNTIYF
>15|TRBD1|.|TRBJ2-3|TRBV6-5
TGTGCCAGCAGTTATAACAGGGGAAGCACAGATACGCAGTATTTT
CASSYNRGSTDTQYF
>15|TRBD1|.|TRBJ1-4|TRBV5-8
TGTGCCAGCAGCTTGGGACAGGGAAGGAATGAAAAACTGTTTTTT
CASSLGQGRNEKLFF
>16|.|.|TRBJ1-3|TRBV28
TGTGCCAGCAGCCCCAGCGGCTCCAGCTCTGGAAACACCATATATTTT
CASSPSGSSSGNTIYF
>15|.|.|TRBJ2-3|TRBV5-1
TGCGCCAGCAGCCCGGGGACTTTCGTCCGGGATACGCAGTATTTT
CASSPGTFVRDTQYF
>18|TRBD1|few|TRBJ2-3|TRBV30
TGTGCCTGGAGTGTGGATTCCCGACAGGGGACGAGCACAGATACGCAGTATTTT
CAWSVDSRQGTSTDTQYF
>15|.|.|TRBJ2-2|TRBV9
TGTGCCAGCAGCGTTAAACAGGGACCCGGCGGGGAGCTGTTTTTT
CASSVKQGPGGELFF
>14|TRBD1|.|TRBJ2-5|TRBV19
TGTGCCAGTAGTATCGGACAGGGCTTGGAGACCCAGTACTTC
CASSIGQGLETQYF
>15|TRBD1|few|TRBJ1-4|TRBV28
TGTGCCAGCCAAACTGGAGGACAGGGGGCTTATAAACTGTTTTTT
CASQTGGQGAYKLFF
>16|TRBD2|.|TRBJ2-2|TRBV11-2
TGTGCCAGCAGCCCCACCGTCTGGGGGGGCACCGGGGAGCTGTTTTTT
CASSPTVWGGTGELFF